The 11 T cell receptor beta chains given below trace back to one sample, sequenced in a study of T cells expressing NK-cell markers. TCRdb re-called the 5' RACE reads, yielding one record per CDR3 amino acid sequence without DNA. Its table lists over 200,000 distinct CDR3 sequences. The sequenced material came from blood T cells: a sorted CD56 or NKG2C T cell subset, CD4+ or CD8+ T cells, or bulk PBMC T cells (not recorded which). These receptors were taken from a man younger than 30 in good health.

This rearrangement joins TRBV29-1 to TRBJ1-2. The V gene's germline CDR1 is SQVTM and CDR2 ANQGSEA. The length of the CDR3 is 13 residues. The CDR3 is CSVGRQANYGYTF.

V gene TRBV5-1 combines with J gene TRBJ2-7; TCRdb lists TRBD1, though no DNA is available to test this call. Germline CDR1 reads SGHRS; CDR2 reads YFSETQ. The CDR3 length is 14 residues. This chain's CDR3 is CASSLEGQGRGQYF.

The chain employs TRBV18 and TRBJ2-7; lacking DNA, the TRBD2 call made by TCRdb goes unchecked. There are 14 residues in the CDR3. The germline V gene has CDR1 KGHSH and CDR2 LQKENI. CDR3 amino acids: CASSPGTSGYEQYF. Full variable domain (missing parts from reference TRBV18 and TRBJ2-7): NAGVMQNPRHLVRRRGQEARLRCSPMKGHSHVYWYRQLPEEGLKFMVYLQKENIIDESGMPKERFSAEFPKEGPSILRIQQVVRGDSAAYFCASSPGTSGYEQYFGPGTRLTVT.

The chain has TRBV12-3 or TRBV12-4 and TRBJ2-7; the TCRdb call, TRBD1, lacks DNA for checking. The CDR3 loop spans 16 amino acids. The CDR3 reads CASSLVLGQGRHEQYF.

The chain joins TRBV27 to TRBJ2-5. This CDR3 is built from 13 residues. Germline V lookup: CDR1 MNHEY, CDR2 SMNVEV (reference sequence). CDR3 sequence: CASMGEVGETQYF.

The CDR3: CASSYVGDEQYF. V and J are TRBV6-2 or TRBV6-3 and TRBJ2-7; TCRdb's assignment of TRBD1 cannot be checked, as there is no DNA. This CDR3 has 12 amino acids. The V gene's germline CDR1 is MNHEY and CDR2 SVGEGT.

The rearrangement links TRBV5-6 to TRBJ2-2; with no DNA, the TCRdb D assignment of TRBD2 cannot be verified. From germline, CDR1 is SGHDT and CDR2 YYEEEE. This CDR3 has 15 residues. The CDR3 loop reads CASSLPGVSTGELFF.

V and J are TRBV2 and TRBJ2-1. CDR3 length: 11 amino acids. The germline V gene encodes CDR1 SNHLY and CDR2 FYNNEI. The chain's CDR3 is CASSEQFEQFF.

The chain has TRBV5-6 and TRBJ2-5; the D call from TCRdb, TRBD1, cannot be confirmed without DNA. Germline V gives CDR1 SGHDT, CDR2 YYEEEE. CDR3 length: 16 residues. The CDR3 protein is CASSSSGTGLQETQYF.

The genes are TRBV10-3 and TRBJ1-6; without DNA, the TCRdb call of TRBD1 cannot be checked. This CDR3 region has 13 residues. Germline V gene lookup returns CDR1 ENHRY and CDR2 SYGVKD. The CDR3 sequence: CAIRTGGGSPLHF.

V is TRBV15 and J is TRBJ1-5. The germline CDR1 and CDR2 sequences are LNHNV and YYDKDF (reference sequence). CDR3 length: 17 residues. The CDR3 loop reads CATSRADTASINQPQHF.